The 32 T cell receptor beta chains listed next were all sequenced from one sample in a study of early T cells in non-severe SARS-CoV-2 infection. From the 5' RACE reads, TCRdb called clonotypes with MiXCR, one entry per CDR3 protein. The data contain tens of thousands of distinct CDR3 sequences, roughly a sixth of them singletons. The source material was whole blood. The receptor set was obtained from an adult who was a healthcare worker with PCR-confirmed SARS-CoV-2 infection or an uninfected control (not recorded which).

This rearrangement joins TRBV20-1 to TRBJ2-7; TRBD2 agrees at 8 bases. This CDR3 has 19 residues. Unmatched junction bases numbered 18, after V lost 2 bases and J lost 0 bases. Germline V gene lookup returns CDR1 DFQATT and CDR2 SNEGSKA (reference sequence). CDR3: CSARPALRLAGLLSYEQYF. CDR3 coding DNA: TGCAGTGCTAGACCCGCCCTTCGGCTAGCGGGCCTGCTCTCCTACGAGCAGTACTTC.

CDR3 DNA: TGTGCCAGCAGCTTGACTAGCGCCTACAATGAGCAGTTCTTC. It translates to CASSLTSAYNEQFF. The gene calls are TRBV5-4 and TRBJ2-1; TRBD2 matches 7 bases. Germline V CDR1 and CDR2: SGHNT, YYREEE (reference sequence). The junction had 0 bases not matched to a gene; V was cut back by 1 base and J by 2 bases. The CDR3 has 14 amino acids.

The table lists this clonotype with a few counts. The rearrangement uses TRBV2 and TRBJ2-1; tentatively, D is TRBD2 (5 bases). Trimming removed 7 bases at V and 4 bases at J, with 8 bases between. CDR3 length: 12 residues. Germline assignment: CDR1 SNHLY and CDR2 FYNNEI. The DNA for the CDR3 is TGTGCCAGCACCTTAGCGTACAATGAGCAGTTCTTC. It translates to CASTLAYNEQFF.

The chain has TRBV19 and TRBJ2-3; 8 positions agree with TRBD2. Looked up from germline, CDR1 is LNHDA and CDR2 is SQIVND (reference sequence). The CDR3 spans 16 residues. The ends lost 3 bases at V and 5 bases at J; junction bases unmatched: 10. The CDR3 region has the DNA TGTGCCAGTAGTATTCTCGCGGGAGGAGTGGTAGATACGCAGTATTTT. It translates to CASSILAGGVVDTQYF.

The chain links TRBV12-3 or TRBV12-4 to TRBJ2-7; 7 positions agree with TRBD2. V lost 5 bases, J lost 7 bases, and 11 bases stayed unmatched. The CDR3 has 14 amino acids. This chain's CDR3 is CASSHRDPGREQYF. DNA for the CDR3: TGTGCCAGCAGTCACCGGGACCCCGGGAGGGAGCAGTACTTC.

This clonotype has just a few counts. This sequence joins TRBV5-1 and TRBJ2-3; D is possibly TRBD1 or TRBD2 (5 bases each). V was cut by 0 bases and J by 6 bases, with 14 bases left in between. Germline lookup yields CDR1 SGHRS and CDR2 YFSETQ. The CDR3 length is 15 residues. CDR3 region: CASSLGQSGPDTQYF. DNA of the CDR3: TGCGCCAGCAGCTTGGGACAGAGCGGCCCCGATACGCAGTATTTT.

The table lists this clonotype with a few counts. The genes are TRBV7-2 and TRBJ1-1; no firm D call. V lost 1 base to trimming and J lost 1 base, with 4 bases between them. Germline CDR1 SGHTA, CDR2 FQGNSA. CDR3 size: 13 residues. The CDR3 bases are TGTGCCAGCAGCTTAGAAGCGAACACTGAAGCTTTCTTT. As protein: CASSLEANTEAFF.

This rearrangement joins TRBV4-2 to TRBJ2-6; 8 bases map to TRBD1. Germline loops: CDR1 LGHNA, CDR2 YNFKEQ. The CDR3 loop spans 19 amino acids. After removal of 2 bases from V and 3 bases from J, the junction contained 12 bases not matched to a gene. In DNA form, the CDR3 reads TGTGCCAGCAGCCAATCATCCGGTCAGGGGGCGCGTGGGGCCAACGTCCTGACTTTC. Translation gives CASSQSSGQGARGANVLTF.

The sample holds many counts of this clonotype. The gene calls are TRBV20-1 and TRBJ1-2, with unresolved D. Germline CDR1 reads DFQATT; CDR2 reads SNEGSKA (reference sequence). This CDR3 has 13 amino acids. Trimming pared 2 bases from V and 4 bases from J, leaving 11 bases between. CDR3 in amino acids: CSARPRPAYGYTF. CDR3 in DNA: TGCAGTGCTAGACCCAGACCGGCCTATGGCTACACCTTC.

The V call is TRBV5-1, the J call TRBJ1-1; D might be TRBD1 (5 bases). V lost 5 bases and J lost 1, with 12 bases in between. The CDR3 loop spans 14 amino acids. CDR1 and CDR2 from the germline V gene are SGHRS and YFSETQ. The CDR3 nucleotides are TGCGCCAGCAGGCCCGGGACCCAGAACACTGAAGCTTTCTTT. Protein: CASRPGTQNTEAFF.

V gene TRBV12-3 or TRBV12-4 combines with J gene TRBJ2-7; 12 nucleotides match TRBD2. The junction had 6 bases not matched to a gene; V was cut back by 5 bases and J by 1 base. The CDR3 length is 16 residues. In DNA, the CDR3 is TGTGCCAGCAGTCCTGGACTAGCGGGAATTTCCTACGAGCAGTACTTC. Amino acids: CASSPGLAGISYEQYF.

The V and J genes are TRBV6-4 and TRBJ1-1; D is unresolved. The CDR3 contains 13 residues. Germline CDR1 and CDR2: MRHNA and SNTAGT. V was clipped by 6 bases and J by 5 bases, with 13 bases between them. In nucleotides, the CDR3 is TGTGCCAGCAGCGCCGGGTCTCAAACTGAAGCTTTCTTT. Amino acid sequence: CASSAGSQTEAFF.

The V call is TRBV6-4, the J call TRBJ2-2, with D perhaps TRBD2 (6 bases). The CDR3 totals 13 residues. The V end was cut by 4 bases, the J end by 4 bases, with 7 bases between. CDR1 MRHNA and CDR2 SNTAGT come from the germline V gene. This chain's CDR3 is CASSAGVTGELFF. CDR3 nucleotides: TGTGCCAGCAGTGCGGGGGTCACCGGGGAGCTGTTTTTT.

The V gene is TRBV29-1, the J gene TRBJ2-7, with D perhaps TRBD1 or TRBD2 (5 bases each). The CDR3 covers 13 residues. In germline, CDR1 is SQVTM, CDR2 ANQGSEA. V was clipped by 1 base and J by 4 bases, with 11 bases between them. The DNA of the CDR3 is TGCAGCGTTGAAGGGCATGGGGGTTACGAGCAGTACTTC. Encoded protein: CSVEGHGGYEQYF.

The genes are TRBV20-1 and TRBJ1-6; a possible D gene is TRBD1 (5 bases). Deletions cut 6 bases from V and 10 bases from J, with 16 bases between. This CDR3 region has 13 residues. The germline V gene has CDR1 DFQATT and CDR2 SNEGSKA (reference sequence). As DNA, the CDR3 is TGCAGTGCCAGGCCGGGGGTTAGGTCACCCCTCCACTTT. Amino acids: CSARPGVRSPLHF.

V gene TRBV7-2 combines with J gene TRBJ1-2; tentative D call: TRBD1 (5 bases). The germline gives CDR1 SGHTA, CDR2 FQGNSA. V was shortened by 11 bases and J by 8 bases, with 18 bases between the two germline ends. This CDR3 comprises 12 residues. The CDR3 here is CAAGGAAYGYTF. The CDR3 nucleotides read TGTGCCGCGGGCGGGGCCGCTTACGGCTACACCTTC.

The rearrangement uses TRBV5-4 and TRBJ2-1; 7 positions agree with TRBD1. The CDR3 runs to 16 residues. The germline CDR1 and CDR2 sequences are SGHNT and YYREEE (reference sequence). The V gene end was trimmed by 4 bases and the J gene end by 0 bases; junction bases not matched to a gene: 7. This CDR3 reads CASSRGQVSSYNEQFF. The CDR3 DNA reads TGTGCCAGCAGCCGAGGACAGGTCAGCTCCTACAATGAGCAGTTCTTC.

This clonotype was counted a few times. This chain connects TRBV4-2 to TRBJ2-3, with TRBD2 matching over 8 bases. The CDR3 covers 16 residues. Germline assignment: CDR1 LGHNA and CDR2 YNFKEQ. V lost 5 bases to trimming and J lost 1 base; unmatched junction nucleotides: 8. DNA of the CDR3: TGTGCCAGCAGCTTGCGGTTCGGGGGGGGCACAGATACGCAGTATTTT. This codes for CASSLRFGGGTDTQYF.

This clonotype has more than one count but fewer than ten. V is TRBV28 and J is TRBJ2-7; possibly TRBD1 for D (6 bases). Trimming removed 3 bases at V and 6 bases at J, with 12 bases between. This CDR3 has 13 residues. Per the germline V gene, CDR1 is MDHEN and CDR2 is SYDVKM. The CDR3 sequence: CASSLVQGSEQYF. The CDR3 DNA is TGTGCCAGCAGTTTGGTCCAGGGGTCCGAGCAGTACTTC.

This clonotype has only a few counts. One end of the junction varies from germline; a read error may be responsible. The rearrangement uses TRBV11-2 and TRBJ2-7, with 7 bases lining up with TRBD1. Germline V gene sequence: CDR1 SGHAT, CDR2 FQNNGV. The CDR3 runs to 14 residues. The CDR3 loop is CASSLSVRDRLLSF. CDR3 nucleotide sequence: TGTGCCAGCAGCTTAAGCGTCCGGGACAGACTCTTAAGCTTC. The full variable domain, rest sourced from reference TRBV11-2 and TRBJ2-7, is EAGVAQSPRYKIIEKRQSVAFWCNPISGHATLYWYQQILGQGPKLLIQFQNNGVVDDSQLPKDRFSAERLKGVDSTLKIQPAKLEDSAVYLCASSLSVRDRLLSFGPGTRLTVT.

The chain couples TRBV7-6 to TRBJ1-1; TRBD1 matches at 9 bases. Germline loops: CDR1 SGHVS, CDR2 FNYEAQ. The trim removed 4 bases at V and 5 bases at J, leaving 5 bases unmatched. CDR3 size: 14 residues. The CDR3 here is CASSSGQGVTEAFF. The CDR3 DNA sequence: TGTGCCAGCAGCTCGGGACAGGGCGTAACTGAAGCTTTCTTT.

This sequence joins TRBV7-6 and TRBJ2-7; weak D call: TRBD1 (7 bases). Trimming left V 5 bases short and J 3 bases short, with 11 bases between. The CDR3 totals 13 residues. Germline values: CDR1 SGHVS, CDR2 FNYEAQ. CDR3 residues: CASSAGQNYEQYF. In nucleotides, the CDR3 is TGTGCCAGCAGCGCGGGACAGAACTACGAGCAGTACTTC.

In this sample, this clonotype turned up many times. As DNA, the CDR3 is TGTGCCACCAGTGATCCGGACAGGTACCAAGAGACCCAGTACTTC. It translates to CATSDPDRYQETQYF. The chain combines TRBV24-1 with TRBJ2-5; 7 bases align to TRBD1. V was pared by 3 bases and J by 0 bases, with 3 bases of the junction left unmatched. Looked up from germline, CDR1 is KGHDR and CDR2 is SFDVKD. There are 15 residues in the CDR3.

The chain uses TRBV7-8 and TRBJ1-5; unclear D gene. Germline CDR1 is SGHVS and CDR2 is FQNEAQ. The CDR3 totals 13 residues. The V gene lost 5 bases and the J gene lost 3 bases, with 8 bases spanning the gap. CDR3 residues: CASSIDYNQPQHF. CDR3 DNA sequence: TGTGCCAGCAGCATCGACTACAATCAGCCCCAGCATTTT.

This clonotype was seen at least ten times. This chain links TRBV25-1 with TRBJ1-6; D may be TRBD1 (5 bases). The CDR3 is made up of 14 amino acids. Germline values: CDR1 MGHDK, CDR2 SYGVNS. Trimming pared 5 bases from V and 14 bases from J, leaving 19 bases between. CDR3 bases: TGTGCCAGCAGTCTAGGGACGGCCCTGGGGGCCCTCCACTTT. Protein sequence: CASSLGTALGALHF.

In this sample, this clonotype turned up many times. The chain carries TRBV28 and TRBJ2-1; D may be TRBD1 or TRBD2 (5 bases each). The CDR3 is made up of 12 amino acids. Germline CDR1 MDHEN, CDR2 SYDVKM. The V gene lost 6 bases and the J gene lost 7 bases, with 10 bases spanning the gap. The CDR3 loop is CASRSWGNEQFF. Written as DNA, the CDR3 is TGTGCCAGCAGGTCCTGGGGGAATGAGCAGTTCTTC.

This clonotype was found a few times. The rearrangement uses TRBV19 and TRBJ1-5; possibly TRBD1 for D (5 bases). The germline V and J ends were trimmed by 8 bases and 2 bases, with 10 bases remaining between them. This CDR3 spans 13 amino acids. Germline assignment: CDR1 LNHDA and CDR2 SQIVND (reference sequence). CDR3 amino acids: CASCRGGNQPQHF. DNA for the CDR3: TGTGCCAGTTGTAGGGGTGGCAATCAGCCCCAGCATTTT.

The chain couples TRBV12-3 or TRBV12-4 to TRBJ1-2; TRBD1 might be the D (6 bases). The CDR3 extends over 14 amino acids. The V end lost 7 bases, the J end lost 0 bases, and 12 bases lay between the germline ends. DNA for the CDR3: TGTGCCAGCACCAGGGGCGAAGCTAACTATGGCTACACCTTC. The encoded protein is CASTRGEANYGYTF.

This clonotype was seen more than once but under ten times. The genes are TRBV7-2 and TRBJ2-2; weak D call: TRBD2 (6 bases). The CDR3 consists of 13 residues. Deletions cut 10 bases from V and 2 bases from J, with 11 bases between. Germline CDR1 and CDR2: SGHTA and FQGNSA. CDR3 bases: TGTGCCACGGGACTGAAAAACACCGGGGAGCTGTTTTTT. It is translated as CATGLKNTGELFF. The variable domain in full, with the rest retrieved from reference TRBV7-2 and TRBJ2-2, is GAGVSQSPSNKVTEKGKDVELRCDPISGHTALYWYRQSLGQGLEFLIYFQGNSAPDKSGLPSDRFSAERTGGSVSTLTIQRTQQEDSAVYLCATGLKNTGELFFGEGSRLTVL.

This clonotype has ten or more counts. This chain uses TRBV29-1 with TRBJ1-5; 9 positions agree with TRBD1. The length of the CDR3 is 12 residues. Germline V gives CDR1 SQVTM, CDR2 ANQGSEA. V dropped 4 bases and J dropped 10; count of bases not matched to a gene: 5. CDR3: CSVGTGDRPQHF. The CDR3 DNA is TGCAGCGTTGGGACAGGGGATCGACCCCAGCATTTT.

This clonotype was seen a handful of times. V gene TRBV4-1 combines with J gene TRBJ2-5; D remains ambiguous. CDR3 length: 13 amino acids. Germline V gene lookup returns CDR1 MGHRA and CDR2 YSYEKL. V was shortened by 3 bases and J by 5 bases, with 10 bases between the two germline ends. The CDR3: CASSQGSKETQYF. CDR3 sequence (DNA): TGCGCCAGCAGCCAGGGCAGCAAGGAGACCCAGTACTTC.

This clonotype has at least ten counts. The chain links TRBV24-1 to TRBJ2-3; 7 bases match TRBD2. Trimming removed 1 base from V and 1 base from J; junction bases left unmatched: 4. The CDR3 totals 16 residues. Germline-derived CDR1 and CDR2 are KGHDR and SFDVKD. The CDR3 region is CATSDFYAGGTDTQYF. The CDR3 DNA reads TGTGCCACCAGTGATTTTTACGCGGGAGGCACAGATACGCAGTATTTT.